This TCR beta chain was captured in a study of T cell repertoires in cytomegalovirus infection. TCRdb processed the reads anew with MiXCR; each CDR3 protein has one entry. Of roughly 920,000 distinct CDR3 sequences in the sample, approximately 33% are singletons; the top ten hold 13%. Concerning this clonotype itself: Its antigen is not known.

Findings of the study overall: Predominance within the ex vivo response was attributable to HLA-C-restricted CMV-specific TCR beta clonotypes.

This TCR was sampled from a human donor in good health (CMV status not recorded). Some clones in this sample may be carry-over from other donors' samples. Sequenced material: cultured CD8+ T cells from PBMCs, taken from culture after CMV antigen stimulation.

CDR3: CASSTGQTTLDTQYF. CDR3 DNA: TGTGCCAGCAGCACCGGACAGACCACATTAGATACGCAGTATTTT. J is TRBJ2-3 and V is TRBV6-2 or TRBV6-3; TRBD1 might be the D (6 bases). V was clipped by 6 bases and J by 5 bases, with 18 bases between them. CDR1 and CDR2 from the germline V gene are MNHEY and SVGEGT. The CDR3 spans 15 residues.